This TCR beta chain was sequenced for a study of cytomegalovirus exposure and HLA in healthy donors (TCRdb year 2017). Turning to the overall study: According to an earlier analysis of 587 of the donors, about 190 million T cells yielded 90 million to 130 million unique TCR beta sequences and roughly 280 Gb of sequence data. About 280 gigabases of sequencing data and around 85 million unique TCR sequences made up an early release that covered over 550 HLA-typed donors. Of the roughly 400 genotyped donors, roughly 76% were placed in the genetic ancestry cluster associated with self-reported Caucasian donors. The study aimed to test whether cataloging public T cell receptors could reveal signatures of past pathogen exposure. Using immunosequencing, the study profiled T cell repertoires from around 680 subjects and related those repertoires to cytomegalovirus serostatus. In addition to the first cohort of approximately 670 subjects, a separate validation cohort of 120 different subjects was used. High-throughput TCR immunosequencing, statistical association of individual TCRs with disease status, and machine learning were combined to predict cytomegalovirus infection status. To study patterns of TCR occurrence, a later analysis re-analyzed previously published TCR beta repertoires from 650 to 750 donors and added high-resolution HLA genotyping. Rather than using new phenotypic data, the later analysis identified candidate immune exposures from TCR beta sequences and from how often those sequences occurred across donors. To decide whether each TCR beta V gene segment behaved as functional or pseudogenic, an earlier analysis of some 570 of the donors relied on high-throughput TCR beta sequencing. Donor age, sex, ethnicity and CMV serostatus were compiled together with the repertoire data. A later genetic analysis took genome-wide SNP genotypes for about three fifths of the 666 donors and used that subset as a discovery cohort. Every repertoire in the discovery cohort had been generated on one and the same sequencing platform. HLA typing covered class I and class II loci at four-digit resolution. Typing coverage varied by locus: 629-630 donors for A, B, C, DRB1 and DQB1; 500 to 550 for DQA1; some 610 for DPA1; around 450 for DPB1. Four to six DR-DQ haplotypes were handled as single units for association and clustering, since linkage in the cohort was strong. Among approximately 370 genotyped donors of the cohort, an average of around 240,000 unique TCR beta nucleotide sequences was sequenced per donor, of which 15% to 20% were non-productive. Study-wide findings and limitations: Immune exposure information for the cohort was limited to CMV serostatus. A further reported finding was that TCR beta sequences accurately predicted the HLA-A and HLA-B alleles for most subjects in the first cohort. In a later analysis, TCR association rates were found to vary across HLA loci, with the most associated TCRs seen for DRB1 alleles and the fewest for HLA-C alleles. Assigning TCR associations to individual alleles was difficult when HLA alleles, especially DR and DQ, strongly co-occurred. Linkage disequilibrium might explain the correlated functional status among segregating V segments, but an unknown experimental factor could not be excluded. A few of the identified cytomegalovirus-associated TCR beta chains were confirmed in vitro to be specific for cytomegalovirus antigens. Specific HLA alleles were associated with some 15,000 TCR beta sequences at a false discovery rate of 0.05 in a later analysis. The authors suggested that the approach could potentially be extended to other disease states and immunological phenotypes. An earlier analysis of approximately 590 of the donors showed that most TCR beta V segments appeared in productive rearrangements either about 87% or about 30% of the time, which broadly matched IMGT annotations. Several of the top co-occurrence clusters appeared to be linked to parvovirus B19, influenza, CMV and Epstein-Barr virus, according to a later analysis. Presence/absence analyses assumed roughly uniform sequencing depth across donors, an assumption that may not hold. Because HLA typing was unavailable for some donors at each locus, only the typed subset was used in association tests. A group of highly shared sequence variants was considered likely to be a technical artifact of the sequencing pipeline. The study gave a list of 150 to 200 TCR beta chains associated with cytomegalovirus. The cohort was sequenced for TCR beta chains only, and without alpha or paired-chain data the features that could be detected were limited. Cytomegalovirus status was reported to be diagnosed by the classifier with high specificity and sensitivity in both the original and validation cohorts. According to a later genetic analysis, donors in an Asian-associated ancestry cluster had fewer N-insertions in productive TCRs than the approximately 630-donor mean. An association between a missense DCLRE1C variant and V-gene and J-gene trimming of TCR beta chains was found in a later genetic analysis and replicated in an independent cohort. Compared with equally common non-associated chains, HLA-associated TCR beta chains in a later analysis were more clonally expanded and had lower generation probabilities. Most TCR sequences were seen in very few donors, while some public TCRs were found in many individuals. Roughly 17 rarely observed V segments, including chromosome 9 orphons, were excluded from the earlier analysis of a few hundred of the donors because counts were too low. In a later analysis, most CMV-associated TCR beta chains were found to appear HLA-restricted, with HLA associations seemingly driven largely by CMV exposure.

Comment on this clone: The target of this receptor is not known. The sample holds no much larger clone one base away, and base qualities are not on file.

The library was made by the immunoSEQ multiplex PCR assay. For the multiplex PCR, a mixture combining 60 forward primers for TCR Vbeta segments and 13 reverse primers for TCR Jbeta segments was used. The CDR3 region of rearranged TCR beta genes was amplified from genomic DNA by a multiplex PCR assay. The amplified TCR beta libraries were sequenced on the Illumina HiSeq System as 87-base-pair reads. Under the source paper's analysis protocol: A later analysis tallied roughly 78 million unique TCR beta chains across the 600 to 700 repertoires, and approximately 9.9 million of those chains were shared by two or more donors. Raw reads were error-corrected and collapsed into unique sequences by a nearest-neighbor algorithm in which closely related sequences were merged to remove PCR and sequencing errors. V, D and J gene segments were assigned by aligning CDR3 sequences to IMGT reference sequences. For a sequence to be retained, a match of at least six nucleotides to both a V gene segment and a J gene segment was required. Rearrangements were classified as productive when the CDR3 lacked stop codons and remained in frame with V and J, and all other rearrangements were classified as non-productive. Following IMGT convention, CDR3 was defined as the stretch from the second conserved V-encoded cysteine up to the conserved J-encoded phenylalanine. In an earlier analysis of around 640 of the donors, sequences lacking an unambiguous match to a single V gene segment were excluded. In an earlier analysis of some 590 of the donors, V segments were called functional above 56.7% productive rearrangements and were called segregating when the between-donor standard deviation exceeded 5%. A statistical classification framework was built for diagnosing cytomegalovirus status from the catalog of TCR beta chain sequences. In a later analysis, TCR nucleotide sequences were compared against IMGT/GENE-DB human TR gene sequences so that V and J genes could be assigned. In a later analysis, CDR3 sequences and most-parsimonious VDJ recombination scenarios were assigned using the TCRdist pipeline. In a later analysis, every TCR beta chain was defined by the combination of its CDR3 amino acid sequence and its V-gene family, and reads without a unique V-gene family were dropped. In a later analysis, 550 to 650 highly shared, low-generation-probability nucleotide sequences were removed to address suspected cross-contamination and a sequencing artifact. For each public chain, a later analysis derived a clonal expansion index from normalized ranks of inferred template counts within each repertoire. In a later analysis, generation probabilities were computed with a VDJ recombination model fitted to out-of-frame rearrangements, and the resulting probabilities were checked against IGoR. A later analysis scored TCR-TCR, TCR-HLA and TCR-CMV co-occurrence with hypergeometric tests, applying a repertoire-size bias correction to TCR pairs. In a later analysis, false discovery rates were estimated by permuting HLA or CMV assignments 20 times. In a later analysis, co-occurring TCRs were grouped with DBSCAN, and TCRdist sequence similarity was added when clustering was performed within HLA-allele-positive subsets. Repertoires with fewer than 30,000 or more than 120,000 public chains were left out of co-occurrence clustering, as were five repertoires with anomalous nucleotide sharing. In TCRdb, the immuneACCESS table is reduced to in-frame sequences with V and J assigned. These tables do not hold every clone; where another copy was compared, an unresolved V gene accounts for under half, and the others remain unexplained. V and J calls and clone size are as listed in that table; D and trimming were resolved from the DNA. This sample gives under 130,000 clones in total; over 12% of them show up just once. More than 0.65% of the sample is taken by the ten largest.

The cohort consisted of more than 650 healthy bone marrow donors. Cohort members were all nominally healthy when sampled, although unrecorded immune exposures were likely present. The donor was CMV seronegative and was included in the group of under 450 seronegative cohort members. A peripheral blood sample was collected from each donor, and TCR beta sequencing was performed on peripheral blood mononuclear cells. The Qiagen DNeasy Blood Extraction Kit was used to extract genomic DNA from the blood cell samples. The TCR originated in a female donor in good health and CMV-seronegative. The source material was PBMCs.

The bases read TGTGCCAGCAGTTTTGAATCTAACAGCATGAACACTGAAGCTTTCTTT. Translated, this gives CASSFESNSMNTEAFF. The chain is assembled from TRBV28 and TRBJ1-1; no D gene is confidently identified. Deletion took 3 bases off V and 0 bases off J, with a span of 14 bases between the germline ends. Reading the germline V gene gives CDR1 MDHEN and CDR2 SYDVKM. The CDR3 goes from the cysteine to the phenylalanine over 16 residues. The retained sequence is limited to the CDR3, 48 bases, with the frame set at the first base.